Detailed here is one TCR beta chain. Its antigen remains unidentified. Per-base qualities were not stored, and no clone one base away is much larger. The sample belongs to a study of T cells after yellow fever vaccination (dated by TCRdb to about 2019). Regarding the research as a whole: Libraries from fractions with low cell numbers were prepared with the SMART-Seq v4 Ultra Low Input RNA kit. Blood samples were taken at several timepoints before and after primary and secondary immunization, and bulk PBMC replicates and cell subsets were isolated. Bulk TCR alpha and beta repertoires were sequenced longitudinally to track T-cell clones before and after primary and booster YFV17D yellow fever vaccination. Two healthy male donors, one aged 18 to 29 and one aged 30 to 40 years, were included in the cohort.

Overall study outcomes, separate from this receptor: A small share of clonotypes occurred in both CD4 and CD8 compartments, likely arising from convergent recombination. FACS-sorted repertoires could contain abundant contaminating clonotypes from the bulk population, so computational filtering was required. Compared with the primary T-cell response, the secondary T-cell response was faster but weaker, reaching its peak on day 5 rather than on day 15. Most clones expanded after primary vaccination were re-detected after the booster (approximately 95% of CD4 and more than 70% of CD8), suggesting broad memory maintenance. Only two donors were included in the study, so the extent to which the findings can be generalized is limited.

TCR cDNA was made using 5'RACE template switching, a step that added a universal primer site and unique molecular identifiers. Priming of cDNA synthesis was performed from both the TCR alpha and TCR beta constant segments. Library amplification involved two PCR steps, and the second step added sample barcodes and sequencing adapters. Libraries were sequenced on Illumina HiSeq 2500 (2x100 bp) or NovaSeq (2x150 bp). Concerning the study's data processing: Demultiplexing of reads and collapsing into UMI consensus sequences were performed with MIGEC, and V(D)J alignment was carried out with MiXCR. Using edgeR on replicate PBMC samples, clonotypes were called vaccine-responding if FDR was below 0.01 and the log2 fold change was above 5 up to day 15. Bulk clonotypes were assigned CD4 or CD8 identity according to which sequenced CD4 or CD8 repertoire held them at higher abundance. TCRdb redid the processing of the public reads, applying fastp at Q25 and MiXCR, and retained in-frame beta chains. Each record represents a unique CDR3 protein, reported with the most common genes and DNA among its rows. V and J calls and clone size were set by TCRdb, not the authors. Present in this sample are 400,000 to 650,000 distinct CDR3 sequences, just over 20% of which were seen just once. The ten largest make up 15% to 20% of the sample.

The sample's treatment or condition, from its label and the paper: live attenuated yellow fever vaccine strain. At each blood-draw timepoint, two biological replicates of bulk PBMCs were obtained. PBMCs were isolated from peripheral blood using a standard Ficoll-Paque protocol. RNA was extracted with TriZol from bulk PBMCs, CD4 and CD8 fractions, and dextramer-positive and dextramer-negative fractions. Between the V and J ends, shortened by 2 bases and 2 bases respectively, the junction contains 15 bases. From cysteine to phenylalanine, the CDR3 is 16 amino acids long. Only the CDR3 DNA stays, 48 bases, in frame from base 1. The germline V gene yields MNHEY for CDR1 and SVGEGT for CDR2.

Sample: PBMCs, taken 21 days after the first yellow fever vaccination. The receptor was derived from a man aged 18 to 30 who received the YFV17D yellow fever vaccine. The chain links TRBV6-2 or TRBV6-3 with TRBJ2-5; TRBD2 is a weak D gene call, 6 bases matching. Here is the DNA: TGTGCCAGCAGTTACGTGGGGGGAAACCTACAAGAGACCCAGTACTTC. Translation gives CASSYVGGNLQETQYF.